The rows below give T cell receptor beta chains drawn from one sample of a study of blood T cell repertoires in COVID-19. Method: immunoSEQ multiplex PCR; TCRdb's copy keeps in-frame clones and lacks some. The table shows 55,000 or so clones, with roughly 90% occurring only once. Sequenced material: peripheral blood. Receptor source: a man in his 60s with active COVID-19. Each CDR3 is given with its conserved first and last residue. Each record gives: CDR3 protein, CDR3 DNA, V gene, D gene, clone size, J gene. A D gene is named only where the DNA matches it firmly. Only part of the rows carry a size: once, few, many, or a class if the clone is expanded.

cdr3_aa: CASSESLTVETQYF
cdr3_nt: TGTGCCAGCAGTGAATCTCTGACTGTCGAGACCCAGTACTTC
v_call: TRBV25-1
d_call: .
clone_size: .
j_call: TRBJ2-5

cdr3_aa: CATRAGTGELFF
cdr3_nt: TGTGCCACCAGGGCAGGGACCGGGGAGCTGTTTTTT
v_call: TRBV24-1
d_call: .
clone_size: .
j_call: TRBJ2-2

cdr3_aa: CASSWTGTSGSSYEQFF
cdr3_nt: TGCGCCAGCAGCTGGACCGGGACTAGCGGGAGTTCCTATGAGCAGTTCTTC
v_call: TRBV4-1
d_call: TRBD2
clone_size: .
j_call: TRBJ2-1

cdr3_aa: CASSYGQQPYEQYF
cdr3_nt: TGTGCCAGCAGTTATGGGCAGCAACCCTACGAGCAGTACTTC
v_call: TRBV6-5
d_call: .
clone_size: .
j_call: TRBJ2-7

cdr3_aa: CASSRRTLQETQYF
cdr3_nt: TGTGCCAGCAGCCGTCGGACTCTTCAAGAGACCCAGTACTTC
v_call: TRBV6-5
d_call: .
clone_size: .
j_call: TRBJ2-5

cdr3_aa: CASSLGREGSYNEQFF
cdr3_nt: TGTGCCAGCAGCTTAGGCAGGGAAGGCTCCTACAATGAGCAGTTCTTC
v_call: TRBV11-2
d_call: .
clone_size: .
j_call: TRBJ2-1

cdr3_aa: CASTLTTGGSGYTF
cdr3_nt: TGCGCCAGCACCTTAACGACAGGGGGGTCTGGCTACACCTTC
v_call: TRBV5-1
d_call: TRBD1
clone_size: .
j_call: TRBJ1-2

cdr3_aa: CASSQDGTGRRTQYF
cdr3_nt: TGTGCCAGCAGCCAAGACGGGACAGGGAGGAGGACCCAGTACTTC
v_call: TRBV3-1/TRBV3-2
d_call: TRBD1
clone_size: .
j_call: TRBJ2-5

cdr3_aa: CASSVAPGNYGYTF
cdr3_nt: TGTGCCAGCAGCGTAGCTCCGGGGAACTATGGCTACACCTTC
v_call: TRBV9
d_call: .
clone_size: .
j_call: TRBJ1-2

cdr3_aa: CASRADSYEQYF
cdr3_nt: TGTGCCAGCAGAGCGGACAGCTACGAGCAGTACTTC
v_call: TRBV27
d_call: .
clone_size: .
j_call: TRBJ2-7

cdr3_aa: CASSPWTSGTTDTQYF
cdr3_nt: TGTGCCAGCTCACCTTGGACTAGCGGGACTACAGATACGCAGTATTTT
v_call: TRBV18
d_call: TRBD2
clone_size: .
j_call: TRBJ2-3

cdr3_aa: CSVEKRADGYEQYF
cdr3_nt: TGCAGCGTTGAAAAGCGGGCAGACGGCTACGAGCAGTACTTC
v_call: TRBV29-1
d_call: .
clone_size: once
j_call: TRBJ2-7

cdr3_aa: CAISESSGGEQYF
cdr3_nt: TGTGCCATCAGTGAGTCATCCGGGGGCGAGCAGTACTTC
v_call: TRBV10-3
d_call: .
clone_size: .
j_call: TRBJ2-7

cdr3_aa: CATRGLPRETQYF
cdr3_nt: TGTGCCACCCGGGGACTACCCCGGGAGACCCAGTACTTC
v_call: TRBV6-5
d_call: TRBD2
clone_size: .
j_call: TRBJ2-5

cdr3_aa: CASSPPIRDTQYF
cdr3_nt: TGTGCCAGCTCACCACCGATTAGAGATACGCAGTATTTT
v_call: TRBV18
d_call: .
clone_size: .
j_call: TRBJ2-3

cdr3_aa: CAISEGGRAYEQYF
cdr3_nt: TGTGCCATCAGTGAAGGTGGGAGGGCCTACGAGCAGTACTTC
v_call: TRBV10-3
d_call: TRBD2
clone_size: .
j_call: TRBJ2-7

cdr3_aa: CASSRDRGDGYTF
cdr3_nt: TGTGCCAGCAGTCGGGACAGGGGTGATGGCTACACCTTC
v_call: TRBV2
d_call: TRBD1
clone_size: .
j_call: TRBJ1-2

cdr3_aa: CASSQDPGTGKETQYF
cdr3_nt: TGTGCCAGCAGCCAAGATCCCGGGACAGGGAAAGAGACCCAGTACTTC
v_call: TRBV3-1/TRBV3-2
d_call: TRBD1
clone_size: .
j_call: TRBJ2-5

cdr3_aa: CASKSWQGDTEAFF
cdr3_nt: TGTGCCAGTAAGAGTTGGCAGGGCGACACTGAAGCTTTCTTT
v_call: TRBV19
d_call: .
clone_size: .
j_call: TRBJ1-1

cdr3_aa: CASSYSGQGGNSPLHF
cdr3_nt: TGTGCCAGCAGTTACTCTGGACAGGGTGGGAATTCACCCCTCCACTTT
v_call: TRBV6-5
d_call: TRBD1
clone_size: .
j_call: TRBJ1-6

cdr3_aa: CAISPGGQSGNTIYF
cdr3_nt: TGTGCCATCAGCCCAGGTGGACAGTCTGGAAACACCATATATTTT
v_call: TRBV10-3
d_call: .
clone_size: few
j_call: TRBJ1-3

cdr3_aa: CASSYRDRYNEQFF
cdr3_nt: TGTGCCAGCAGCTATAGAGACAGGTACAATGAGCAGTTCTTC
v_call: TRBV9
d_call: .
clone_size: .
j_call: TRBJ2-1

cdr3_aa: CASSYPTSGNSYEQYF
cdr3_nt: TGTGCCAGCAGTTACCCGACTAGCGGGAACTCCTACGAGCAGTACTTC
v_call: TRBV6-2/TRBV6-3
d_call: TRBD2
clone_size: .
j_call: TRBJ2-7

cdr3_aa: CASSSQAGQMSEQFF
cdr3_nt: TGTGCCAGCAGTTCGCAAGCAGGACAGATGAGTGAGCAGTTCTTC
v_call: TRBV27
d_call: .
clone_size: .
j_call: TRBJ2-1

cdr3_aa: CASGTDLGGSYNEQFF
cdr3_nt: TGTGCTAGTGGCACCGACCTCGGAGGCTCCTACAATGAGCAGTTCTTC
v_call: TRBV12-5
d_call: .
clone_size: .
j_call: TRBJ2-1

cdr3_aa: CASSSLLAGTDTQYF
cdr3_nt: TGTGCCAGCTCATCCCTACTAGCGGGCACAGATACGCAGTATTTT
v_call: TRBV18
d_call: TRBD2
clone_size: .
j_call: TRBJ2-3

cdr3_aa: CASSVEGASGNEQFF
cdr3_nt: TGTGCCAGCAGCGTAGAGGGTGCTAGCGGTAATGAGCAGTTCTTC
v_call: TRBV9
d_call: TRBD2
clone_size: .
j_call: TRBJ2-1

cdr3_aa: CASSVSPGNGYTF
cdr3_nt: TGTGCCAGCAGCGTATCCCCGGGGAATGGCTACACCTTC
v_call: TRBV9
d_call: .
clone_size: .
j_call: TRBJ1-2

cdr3_aa: CASSQDEGDTQYF
cdr3_nt: TGTGCCAGCAGCCAAGACGAGGGAGATACGCAGTATTTT
v_call: TRBV3-1/TRBV3-2
d_call: .
clone_size: .
j_call: TRBJ2-3

cdr3_aa: CASSGATVEFQETQYF
cdr3_nt: TGTGCCAGCAGTGGGGCCACGGTCGAATTTCAAGAGACCCAGTACTTC
v_call: TRBV25-1
d_call: .
clone_size: .
j_call: TRBJ2-5

cdr3_aa: CASSSRDRRWEQYF
cdr3_nt: TGTGCCAGCAGCTCCCGGGACAGGCGTTGGGAGCAGTACTTC
v_call: TRBV11-2
d_call: TRBD1
clone_size: once
j_call: TRBJ2-7

cdr3_aa: CASSDSKVMGVNEQFF
cdr3_nt: TGTGCCAGCAGTGACTCAAAGGTAATGGGAGTCAATGAGCAGTTCTTC
v_call: TRBV6-4
d_call: .
clone_size: .
j_call: TRBJ2-1

cdr3_aa: CASSLGGSSSYNEQFF
cdr3_nt: TGCGCCAGCAGCTTGGGAGGGAGCAGCTCCTACAATGAGCAGTTCTTC
v_call: TRBV5-1
d_call: .
clone_size: .
j_call: TRBJ2-1